The clone carrying this TCR beta chain was counted once. Its cognate antigen is unknown. These data come from a study of shared clonotypes between healthy human individuals. Study in general: CD4 naive and CD4 memory each took three plates per donor, while CD8 naive took two and CD8 memory one. Overall study findings and caveats: An effect of sequencing depth on clonotype sharing among donors was expected.

The data were produced by immunoSEQ multiplex PCR, yet TCRdb's version contains in-frame clones alone and is incomplete. The profile shows fewer than 2.5 million clones, 80% to 95% of them singletons. The CDR3 sequence is 18 residues long. Germline CDR1 MDHEN, CDR2 SYDVKM. Trimming left V 0 bases short and J 0 bases short, with 15 bases between. Input material: naive CD4+ T cells from PBMCs. The subset denotes: CD45RA+ positively selected. The sequence was obtained from a man between 18 and 29 years old in good health. Some clones in this sample may be carry-over from other donors' samples. The V call is TRBV28, the J call TRBJ1-5; D not certain. The CDR3 DNA is TGTGCCAGCAGTTTATGCAACCCCCCCCCAGATAGCAATCAGCCCCAGCATTTT. This sequence encodes CASSLCNPPPDSNQPQHF.